The sequence of this TCR beta chain was determined in a study of blood T cell repertoires in COVID-19 (TCRdb year 2020). For the wider study: Samples from collaborators originated in the United States, Italy and Spain and spanned both the acute and convalescent phases of COVID-19. The material from the prospective study consisted of cDNA or gDNA derived from T cells, B-cell-depleted T cells, or PBMCs. The dataset comprised deeply sampled blood TCRbeta repertoires from subjects exposed to, actively infected with, or recovered from COVID-19. The repertoires were released in a freely available public database intended as a resource for research on the immune response to SARS-CoV-2. Samples were obtained from the ongoing ImmuneRACE study (first 160 participants) and from roughly 1,300 subjects provided by 6 global collaborators. Nearly every sample came with metadata listing a de-identified subject ID, COVID-19 status, age in years and sex. Where available, HLA class I and class II types were obtained from metadata supplied by the sample provider rather than from assay-based typing. Results and caveats for the whole study, not just this receptor: Clinical and demographic metadata were provided uncurated, with the amount varying by source and participant.

Remarks on this clone: No cognate antigen has been identified for it. No base-level quality is on record; no much larger clone is a single base apart.

TCRbeta CDR3 regions were amplified from genomic DNA using the immunoSEQ Assay, a bias-controlled multiplex PCR. In the original analysis: The number of nucleated cells in each sample was estimated from the amplification of reference gene primers within the assay. To quantify the absolute abundance of each unique TCRbeta CDR3 rearrangement, sequence reads were collapsed and filtered. For each sample, productive Simpson clonality was calculated by taking the square root of Simpson's diversity index across productive rearrangements. Drawn from immuneACCESS, this table holds only the in-frame rearrangements with V and J called that TCRdb kept. Clones are partly lost; checked studies trace under half to an unresolved V gene and leave the rest unexplained. V and J calls and clone size are those listed in that table; D and trimming were worked out from the DNA. A total of more than 300,000 clones appear in this sample, approximately 87% of them only once. Less than 11% of the sample is in the top ten clones.

In Seattle, one collaborating source enrolled patients while the infection was active and tracked those patients longitudinally over the course of disease. Each collaborating institution followed its own protocols to collect whole blood in K2EDTA tubes. For TCRbeta analysis, collaborators shipped samples in one of three forms: frozen whole blood, isolated PBMCs, or DNA extracted from either of those sample types. From the germline V gene, CDR1 is SQVTM and CDR2 is ANQGSEA. Including the terminal cysteine and phenylalanine, the CDR3 comprises 16 residues. CDR3 DNA only is kept here, 48 bases in frame from base 1. The trim is 4 bases for V and 0 bases for J, with a gap of 13 bases between the germline ends.

The chain links TRBV29-1 with TRBJ2-6, and the D gene may be TRBD1, 6 bases matching. Sequencing was performed on peripheral blood. The sequence came from a woman aged 25 to 39 with COVID-19, enrolled during active disease. The CDR3 region reads CSVVDRSSSGANVLTF. At the DNA level, the sequence is TGCAGCGTTGTTGACAGGTCTAGCTCTGGGGCCAACGTCCTGACTTTC.